These 11 T cell receptor beta chains were all obtained from the same sample, sequenced in a study of T cell responses to AZD1222 COVID-19 vaccine. TCRdb's table, derived via immunoSEQ multiplex PCR, lists solely in-frame clones and lacks some. The table lists 200,000 or so clones, about nine tenths of them singletons. The source was peripheral blood, collected on day 0 of MenACWY control vaccination. These receptor sequences come from an adult in good health.

This chain links TRBV4-2 with TRBJ1-2; possible D gene TRBD1, 6 bases. Trimming removed 4 bases at V and 3 bases at J, with 15 bases between. CDR3 size: 15 residues. Germline V gives CDR1 LGHNA, CDR2 YNFKEQ. The CDR3 nucleotides read TGTGCCAGCAGCCCCCCCTGGGGGGCGGACTATGGCTACACCTTC. It yields the protein CASSPPWGADYGYTF.

V and J are TRBV9 and TRBJ1-1, with 7 positions matching TRBD1. V shed 0 bases and J 8 bases; nucleotides not matched to a gene: 4. There are 13 residues in the CDR3. Germline V gene data show CDR1 as SGDLS and CDR2 as YYNGEE. The CDR3 spells CASSVGQGLEAFF. DNA for the CDR3: TGTGCCAGCAGCGTAGGACAGGGATTAGAAGCTTTCTTT.

This chain links TRBV27 with TRBJ2-5; perhaps TRBD1 as D (5 bases). The CDR3 runs to 13 residues. Germline V gene lookup returns CDR1 MNHEY and CDR2 SMNVEV (reference sequence). V shed 6 bases and J shed 5 bases, with 13 bases lying between them. Written as DNA, the CDR3 is TGTGCCAGCAGCCCAACAGGACGGGAGACCCAGTACTTC. Its translation is CASSPTGRETQYF.

V and J are TRBV25-1 and TRBJ1-5, with 7 bases that match TRBD1. V was pared by 5 bases and J by 4 bases, with 2 bases of the junction left unmatched. Germline V lookup: CDR1 MGHDK, CDR2 SYGVNS. The CDR3 covers 13 residues. CDR3 residues: CASSPGGNQPQHF. The CDR3 DNA reads TGTGCCAGCAGTCCAGGGGGAAATCAGCCCCAGCATTTT.

Written as DNA, the CDR3 is TGTGCCAGTAGGGCCCCTCCCGGGGGCTTTACCGGGGAGCTGTTTTTT. It codes for CASRAPPGGFTGELFF. The chain couples TRBV19 to TRBJ2-2; D could derive from TRBD1 or TRBD2 (6 bases each). Deletions cut 6 bases from V and 5 bases from J, with 19 bases between. CDR3 size: 16 residues. Germline values: CDR1 LNHDA, CDR2 SQIVND (reference sequence).

The J gene is TRBJ1-2, the V gene TRBV19; 8 bases fit TRBD1. Losses at the gene ends were 5 bases for V and 0 bases for J; bases not matched to a gene: 11. The length of the CDR3 is 17 residues. Germline CDR1 LNHDA, CDR2 SQIVND (reference sequence). CDR3 loop: CASSATGARMSNYGYTF. CDR3 nucleotides: TGTGCCAGTAGTGCGACAGGGGCCCGAATGTCTAACTATGGCTACACCTTC.

Here the CDR3 reads CASRQRTMNTEAFF. CDR3 nucleotide sequence: TGTGCCAGCAGACAAAGGACCATGAACACTGAAGCTTTCTTT. The chain joins TRBV28 to TRBJ1-1; no clear D gene. The CDR3 has 14 residues. The V end was cut by 6 bases, the J end by 0 bases, with 11 bases between. Germline V lookup: CDR1 MDHEN, CDR2 SYDVKM.

V is TRBV14 and J is TRBJ1-6; 12 nucleotides align to TRBD1. The V gene's germline CDR1 is SGHDN and CDR2 FVKESK. The CDR3 covers 16 residues. V lost 4 bases, J lost 7 bases, and 5 bases stayed unmatched. The DNA for the CDR3 is TGTGCCAGCAGCCGGGGACAGGGGGCCTGGAATTCACCCCTCCACTTT. Translated: CASSRGQGAWNSPLHF.

This sequence joins TRBV7-8 and TRBJ2-2; 9 bases are shared with TRBD1. In germline, CDR1 is SGHVS, CDR2 FQNEAQ. The length of the CDR3 is 13 residues. Trimming took 6 bases from V and 6 from J; bases not matched to a gene: 2. Here the CDR3 DNA reads TGTGCCAGCAGAAGGACAGGGGCCGGGGAGCTGTTTTTT. Amino acid sequence: CASRRTGAGELFF.

The V call is TRBV2, the J call TRBJ2-7; D not resolved. Trimming left V 2 bases short and J 9 bases short, with 5 bases between. This CDR3 region has 10 residues. The V gene's germline CDR1 is SNHLY and CDR2 FYNNEI. The CDR3 DNA follows: TGTGCCAGCAGTGAATCTTCGCAGTACTTC. Translation: CASSESSQYF.

The chain recombines TRBV10-1 with TRBJ2-6; 9 nucleotides align to TRBD1. CDR3 length: 16 amino acids. Trimming removed 6 bases from V and 7 bases from J; junction bases left unmatched: 10. Germline CDR1 and CDR2: WNHNN and SYGVQD (reference sequence). The CDR3 region has the DNA TGCGCCAGCAGGGACAGGGGCTACCACCGAGCCAACGTCCTGACTTTC. Its protein is CASRDRGYHRANVLTF.